This is a list of T cell receptor beta chains from one sample in a study of control samples from healthy donors and cancer patients. TCRdb keeps only in-frame clones here, not all; method: immunoSEQ multiplex PCR. The sample consists of under 85,000 clones, roughly 93% of them appearing once. The sequencing input was PBMCs. The origin of the receptors is a woman aged 40-49 years with lung cancer. Both conserved end residues are part of each CDR3. The order of the fields is D gene, V gene, J gene, clone size, CDR3 protein, CDR3 DNA. D genes are given only for firm matches. Clone size is stated in some rows and not others, as once, few, many or a class when expanded.

d_gene: .
v_gene: TRBV28
j_gene: TRBJ1-4
abundance: .
CDR3aa: CASSFLESATNEKLFF
CDR3nt: TGTGCCAGCAGTTTCTTGGAATCGGCAACTAATGAAAAACTGTTTTTT

d_gene: TRBD1
v_gene: TRBV6-5
j_gene: TRBJ2-7
abundance: .
CDR3aa: CASSPGQGWHEQYF
CDR3nt: TGTGCCAGCAGCCCGGGACAGGGGTGGCACGAGCAGTACTTC

d_gene: .
v_gene: TRBV11-2
j_gene: TRBJ2-2
abundance: .
CDR3aa: CASRLIVGTGELFF
CDR3nt: TGTGCCAGCAGGCTTATTGTGGGAACCGGGGAGCTGTTTTTT

d_gene: .
v_gene: TRBV7-9
j_gene: TRBJ1-4
abundance: .
CDR3aa: CASSLGGAYEKLFF
CDR3nt: TGTGCCAGCAGCTTAGGGGGGGCATATGAAAAACTGTTTTTT

d_gene: TRBD1
v_gene: TRBV27
j_gene: TRBJ2-7
abundance: .
CDR3aa: CASSPGTGGYEQYF
CDR3nt: TGTGCCAGCAGCCCCGGGACAGGGGGCTACGAGCAGTACTTC

d_gene: .
v_gene: TRBV11-2
j_gene: TRBJ2-5
abundance: .
CDR3aa: CASTEPRGGETQYF
CDR3nt: TGTGCCAGCACCGAACCGAGGGGAGGCGAGACCCAGTACTTC

d_gene: .
v_gene: TRBV4-1
j_gene: TRBJ1-5
abundance: .
CDR3aa: CASSLGVSNQPQHF
CDR3nt: TGCGCCAGCAGCCTCGGGGTTAGCAATCAGCCCCAGCATTTT

d_gene: .
v_gene: TRBV14
j_gene: TRBJ1-2
abundance: .
CDR3aa: CASSPSSYGYTF
CDR3nt: TGTGCCAGCAGCCCGAGTTCCTATGGCTACACCTTC

d_gene: .
v_gene: TRBV1
j_gene: TRBJ2-3
abundance: .
CDR3aa: CTSSQIPSQAGGSTDTQYF
CDR3nt: TGCACCAGCAGCCAAATTCCCTCCCAGGCAGGGGGTAGCACAGATACGCAGTATTTT

d_gene: TRBD1
v_gene: TRBV24-1
j_gene: TRBJ2-1
abundance: few
CDR3aa: CATSEGGQGSDEQFF
CDR3nt: TGTGCCACCAGTGAGGGAGGACAGGGATCGGATGAGCAGTTCTTC

d_gene: .
v_gene: TRBV6-5
j_gene: TRBJ1-1
abundance: .
CDR3aa: CASSPRGPTEAFF
CDR3nt: TGTGCCAGCAGTCCCCGGGGTCCCACTGAAGCTTTCTTT

d_gene: TRBD1
v_gene: TRBV5-8
j_gene: TRBJ1-1
abundance: .
CDR3aa: CASSLRDRGAEAFF
CDR3nt: TGTGCCAGCAGCTTAAGGGACAGGGGTGCTGAAGCTTTCTTT

d_gene: TRBD1
v_gene: TRBV15
j_gene: TRBJ1-4
abundance: .
CDR3aa: CATSDPGTGKDKLFF
CDR3nt: TGTGCCACCAGCGACCCCGGGACAGGGAAGGATAAACTGTTTTTT

d_gene: .
v_gene: TRBV19
j_gene: TRBJ2-2
abundance: .
CDR3aa: CASSIVLETGELFF
CDR3nt: TGTGCCAGTAGTATAGTACTTGAGACCGGGGAGCTGTTTTTT

d_gene: .
v_gene: TRBV9
j_gene: TRBJ2-7
abundance: .
CDR3aa: CASSPQGLGSYEQYF
CDR3nt: TGTGCCAGCAGCCCCCAGGGTTTGGGGTCCTACGAGCAGTACTTC

d_gene: TRBD1
v_gene: TRBV18
j_gene: TRBJ2-7
abundance: .
CDR3aa: CASSLSRDRGSYEQYF
CDR3nt: TGTGCCAGCTCACTGAGCCGGGACAGGGGCTCCTACGAGCAGTACTTC

d_gene: .
v_gene: TRBV27
j_gene: TRBJ2-2
abundance: .
CDR3aa: CATGGHTGELFF
CDR3nt: TGTGCCACCGGGGGTCATACCGGGGAGCTGTTTTTT

d_gene: TRBD2
v_gene: TRBV4-1
j_gene: TRBJ2-3
abundance: .
CDR3aa: CASSQGSGMTDTQYF
CDR3nt: TGCGCCAGCAGCCAAGGGAGCGGGATGACAGATACGCAGTATTTT

d_gene: .
v_gene: TRBV6-2/TRBV6-3
j_gene: TRBJ2-3
abundance: .
CDR3aa: CASSYSTGGDTQYF
CDR3nt: TGTGCCAGCAGTTACTCGACAGGCGGAGATACGCAGTATTTT

d_gene: .
v_gene: TRBV25-1
j_gene: TRBJ1-1
abundance: .
CDR3aa: CASSERAVVGGTEAFF
CDR3nt: TGTGCCAGCAGTGAACGGGCAGTCGTCGGAGGAACTGAAGCTTTCTTT

d_gene: .
v_gene: TRBV30
j_gene: TRBJ2-3
abundance: .
CDR3aa: CAWRASVDTQYF
CDR3nt: TGTGCCTGGAGGGCTAGCGTAGATACGCAGTATTTT

d_gene: .
v_gene: TRBV27
j_gene: TRBJ1-2
abundance: once
CDR3aa: CASSLTSDGGSGYTF
CDR3nt: TGTGCCAGCAGTCTAACCTCGGACGGAGGCTCTGGCTACACCTTC

d_gene: .
v_gene: TRBV6-5
j_gene: TRBJ2-5
abundance: .
CDR3aa: CASSYSGWGKETQYF
CDR3nt: TGTGCCAGCAGTTACTCGGGCTGGGGGAAAGAGACCCAGTACTTC

d_gene: .
v_gene: TRBV10-3
j_gene: TRBJ1-1
abundance: .
CDR3aa: CAISESRMNTEAFF
CDR3nt: TGTGCCATCAGTGAGTCGCGGATGAACACTGAAGCTTTCTTT

d_gene: .
v_gene: TRBV19
j_gene: TRBJ1-6
abundance: .
CDR3aa: CASSIVGHNSPLHF
CDR3nt: TGTGCCAGTAGTATAGTGGGGCACAATTCACCCCTCCACTTT

d_gene: .
v_gene: TRBV5-5
j_gene: TRBJ1-4
abundance: .
CDR3aa: CASSWNGRSNEKLFF
CDR3nt: TGTGCCAGCAGCTGGAACGGGAGATCTAATGAAAAACTGTTTTTT

d_gene: .
v_gene: TRBV19
j_gene: TRBJ1-1
abundance: .
CDR3aa: CASILGNTEAFF
CDR3nt: TGTGCCAGTATCTTAGGAAACACTGAAGCTTTCTTT

d_gene: .
v_gene: TRBV6-5
j_gene: TRBJ1-2
abundance: .
CDR3aa: CASSYGGILNYGYTF
CDR3nt: TGTGCCAGCAGTTACGGCGGGATACTTAACTATGGCTACACCTTC

d_gene: .
v_gene: TRBV28
j_gene: TRBJ2-3
abundance: .
CDR3aa: CASSLGQGRDTQYF
CDR3nt: TGTGCCAGCAGTTTGGGCCAGGGCAGAGATACGCAGTATTTT

d_gene: .
v_gene: TRBV7-9
j_gene: TRBJ1-5
abundance: .
CDR3aa: CASSLLGPDPTQPQHF
CDR3nt: TGTGCCAGCAGCCTCCTGGGGCCCGATCCTACTCAGCCCCAGCATTTT

d_gene: .
v_gene: TRBV5-1
j_gene: TRBJ2-5
abundance: .
CDR3aa: CASSSPGGSDETQYF
CDR3nt: TGCGCCAGCAGCTCCCCTGGGGGGAGTGATGAGACCCAGTACTTC